Below, 7 T cell receptor beta chains from the same sample are listed, as sequenced in a study of technical replicates of blood from a few donors. TCRdb keeps only in-frame clones here, not all; method: immunoSEQ multiplex PCR. Here the sample spans more than 65,000 clones, roughly 91% being singletons. Material for sequencing was T cells isolated from PBMCs. The receptors shown here come from a human donor in good health.

The chain carries TRBV19 and TRBJ2-7, with D unclear. With 7 bases removed from V and 4 bases from J, the gap between germline ends came to 11 bases. CDR3 size: 12 residues. Germline V gene lookup returns CDR1 LNHDA and CDR2 SQIVND (reference sequence). The CDR3 nucleotides read TGTGCCAGTATTGGGCCTCATTACGAGCAGTACTTC. Translating it yields CASIGPHYEQYF.

This clone was seen only once. The rearrangement uses TRBV27 and TRBJ2-3; 14 nucleotides align to TRBD2. The germline V gene has CDR1 MNHEY and CDR2 SMNVEV (reference sequence). The CDR3 covers 15 residues. The trim removed 7 bases at V and 9 bases at J, leaving 9 bases unmatched. This chain's CDR3 is CASTRTSGRSGTQYF. Written as DNA, the CDR3 is TGTGCCAGCACAAGGACTAGCGGGAGGTCCGGCACGCAGTATTTT.

V gene TRBV5-1 combines with J gene TRBJ2-7; TRBD1 matches 10 bases. Germline trimming cut 1 base from V and 7 bases from J; bases unmatched to any gene: 8. There are 15 residues in the CDR3. The germline gives CDR1 SGHRS, CDR2 YFSETQ. The CDR3 spells CASSLLTGGIREQYF. The CDR3 nucleotides read TGCGCCAGCAGCTTGTTGACAGGGGGCATTAGGGAGCAGTACTTC.

The rearrangement links TRBV9 to TRBJ2-2; 8 nucleotides match TRBD2. The J segment lost 5 bases and the V segment lost 3 bases, leaving 9 bases of the junction unmatched. This CDR3 has 16 residues. Germline values: CDR1 SGDLS, CDR2 YYNGEE. The CDR3 region has the DNA TGTGCCAGCAGCGCCTACGGGACTAGTAAGACCGGGGAGCTGTTTTTT. Amino acids: CASSAYGTSKTGELFF.

The chain recombines TRBV15 with TRBJ2-1; 8 bases fit TRBD2. This CDR3 comprises 16 residues. The V segment lost 1 base and the J segment 4 bases; nucleotides outside the gene matches: 6. Germline V gene sequence: CDR1 LNHNV, CDR2 YYDKDF (reference sequence). This CDR3 reads CATSRGSSGAYNEQFF. Written as DNA, the CDR3 is TGTGCCACCAGCAGAGGAAGTAGCGGGGCGTACAATGAGCAGTTCTTC.

The chain carries TRBV19 and TRBJ1-5; D is uncertain. V lost 1 base, J lost 3 bases, and 7 bases lay in between. The length of the CDR3 is 14 residues. CDR1 is LNHDA, CDR2 SQIVND, per germline (reference sequence). DNA of the CDR3: TGTGCCAGTAGTATAGTCAGTTCCAATCAGCCCCAGCATTTT. Translated, it gives CASSIVSSNQPQHF.

J is TRBJ2-3 and V is TRBV12-5; D perhaps matches TRBD2 (6 bases). This CDR3 has 13 amino acids. Trimming shortened V by 2 bases and J by 6 bases, and 9 bases separated the two germline ends. The germline V gene has CDR1 LGHNT and CDR2 FRNRAP. CDR3 protein: CASGLLGSDTQYF. In DNA, the CDR3 is TGTGCTAGTGGTTTGCTCGGGAGTGATACGCAGTATTTT.